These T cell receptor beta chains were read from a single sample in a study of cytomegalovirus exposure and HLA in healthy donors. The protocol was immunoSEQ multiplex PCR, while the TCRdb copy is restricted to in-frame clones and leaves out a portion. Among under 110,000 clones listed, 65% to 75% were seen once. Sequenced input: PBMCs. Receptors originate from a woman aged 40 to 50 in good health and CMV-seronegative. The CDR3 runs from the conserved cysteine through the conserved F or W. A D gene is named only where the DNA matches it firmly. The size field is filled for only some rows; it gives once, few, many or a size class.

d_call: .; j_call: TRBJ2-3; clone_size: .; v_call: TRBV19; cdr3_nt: TGTGCCAGTAGACTGGTGGGGCAAGATACGCAGTATTTT; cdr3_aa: CASRLVGQDTQYF
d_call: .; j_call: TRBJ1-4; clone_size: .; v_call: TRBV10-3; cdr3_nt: TGTGCCACCGCAGGGTTGGCTAATGAAAAACTGTTTTTT; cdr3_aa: CATAGLANEKLFF
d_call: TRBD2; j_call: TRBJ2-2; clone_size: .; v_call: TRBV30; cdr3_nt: TGTGCCTGGAGTGTCCACCGAGGACTAGCTTCCGGGGAGCTGTTTTTT; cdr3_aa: CAWSVHRGLASGELFF
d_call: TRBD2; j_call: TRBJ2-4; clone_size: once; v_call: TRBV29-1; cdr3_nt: TGCAGCGTTGATTTGCGGGGGGGGATTCAGTACTTC; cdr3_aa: CSVDLRGGIQYF
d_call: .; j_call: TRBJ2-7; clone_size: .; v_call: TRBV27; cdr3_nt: TGTGCCAGCAGTTCCCAGATGACCTACGAGCAGTACTTC; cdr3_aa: CASSSQMTYEQYF
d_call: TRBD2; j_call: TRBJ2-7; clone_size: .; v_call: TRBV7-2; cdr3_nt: TGTGCCAGCAGCCCCATGGGACTAGCGGGAGGCCACGAGCAGTACTTC; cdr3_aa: CASSPMGLAGGHEQYF
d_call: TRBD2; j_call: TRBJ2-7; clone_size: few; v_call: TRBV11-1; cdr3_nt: TGTGCCAGCAGCCCTAGCGGGGCCACCTACGAGCAGTACTTC; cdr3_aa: CASSPSGATYEQYF
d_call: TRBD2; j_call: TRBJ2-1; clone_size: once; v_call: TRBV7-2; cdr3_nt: TGTGCCAGCAGCCTCGGGACTAGCGGGGGCAATGAGCAGTTCTTC; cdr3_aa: CASSLGTSGGNEQFF
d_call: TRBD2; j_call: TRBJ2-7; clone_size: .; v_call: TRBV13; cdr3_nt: TGTGCCAGCAGCTTAGCACCTTTACTACTAGCGGGGGTCTCCTACGAGCAGTACTTC; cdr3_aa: CASSLAPLLLAGVSYEQYF
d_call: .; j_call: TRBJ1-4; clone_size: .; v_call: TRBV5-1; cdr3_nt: TGCGCCAGCAGCTTTTGGCGGGGGGGACGCCCCGCAACTAATGAAAAACTGTTTTTT; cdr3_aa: CASSFWRGGRPATNEKLFF
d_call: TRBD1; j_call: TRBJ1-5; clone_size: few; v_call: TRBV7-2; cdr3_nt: TGTGCCAGCAGCCCGGACAGGGAATGGGAGCCCCAGCATTTT; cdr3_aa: CASSPDREWEPQHF
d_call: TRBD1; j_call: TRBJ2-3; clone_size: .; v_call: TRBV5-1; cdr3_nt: TGCGCCAGCACGAAACCCACGACAGGGGGAGCCGGTACGCAGTATTTT; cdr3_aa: CASTKPTTGGAGTQYF
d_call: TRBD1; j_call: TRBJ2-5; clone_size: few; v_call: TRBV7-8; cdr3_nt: TGTGCCAGCAGCTTAAGAAGGGTGGACAGGGGGCCTTCAGAGACCCAGTACTTC; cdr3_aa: CASSLRRVDRGPSETQYF